These T cell receptor beta chains were read from a single sample in a study of early T cells in non-severe SARS-CoV-2 infection. TCRdb reprocessed the 5' RACE reads with MiXCR, giving one entry per CDR3 protein. The sample includes around 60,000 distinct CDR3 sequences, 8% to 10% of them seen just once. The sample taken for sequencing was whole blood. These TCRs come from an adult who was a healthcare worker with PCR-confirmed SARS-CoV-2 infection or an uninfected control (not recorded which). Both conserved end residues are part of each CDR3. The order of the fields is D gene, J gene, V gene, clone size, CDR3 DNA, CDR3 protein. A D gene is named only where the DNA matches it firmly. Not every row has a clone size; where given, it reads once, few, many or a size class.

>.|TRBJ2-1|TRBV11-2|many
TGTGCCAGCAGCTCACTAATTCGGGAGAATGAGCAGTTCTTC
CASSSLIRENEQFF
>TRBD1|TRBJ1-5|TRBV2|few
TGTGCCAGCAGGGCGGACAGGGGTGAGGGTCTGCCCCAGCATTTT
CASRADRGEGLPQHF
>.|TRBJ1-2|TRBV30|.
TGTGCCTGGAGTGGGCAGAATCTATATGGCTACACCTTC
CAWSGQNLYGYTF
>.|TRBJ2-7|TRBV7-9|many
TGTGCCAGCAGCTTGGGGTTATCCTACGAGCAGTACTTC
CASSLGLSYEQYF
>.|TRBJ2-7|TRBV20-1|many
TGCAGTGCTGCCCCCCTCGCGGGCACCTCCTACGAGCAGTACTTC
CSAAPLAGTSYEQYF
>.|TRBJ2-2|TRBV6-2/TRBV6-3|few
TGTGCCAGCAGTTACTCGGACGGACCACTCACCGGGGAGCTGTTTTTT
CASSYSDGPLTGELFF
>.|TRBJ1-4|TRBV19|many
TGTGCCAGTAGTATAGATAGAAGAAAACTGTTTTTT
CASSIDRRKLFF
>TRBD2|TRBJ2-1|TRBV6-6|few
TGTGCCAGCAGTTACTCCGGGGGAGGGACCTACAATGAGCAGTTCTTC
CASSYSGGGTYNEQFF
>.|TRBJ1-1|TRBV29-1|few
TGCAGCGTTGGGGGGGGATCAAACACTGAAGCTTTCTTT
CSVGGGSNTEAFF
>TRBD1|TRBJ2-1|TRBV9|few
TGTGCCAGCAGCGTATCAGGGGGCAATGAGCAGTTCTTC
CASSVSGGNEQFF
>.|TRBJ2-1|TRBV5-1|many
TGCGCCAGCAGCTTGACGGGCTACGACAATGAGCAGTTCTTC
CASSLTGYDNEQFF
>.|TRBJ2-4|TRBV3-1|.
TGTGCCAGCAGCCACGGGACTTCCGGAAACATTCAGTACTTC
CASSHGTSGNIQYF
>.|TRBJ2-5|TRBV10-2|.
TGCGCCAGCAGTGGTTCCAGAGGCTTTGGGCAAGAGACCCAGTACTTC
CASSGSRGFGQETQYF
>.|TRBJ2-5|TRBV15|many
TGTGCCACCAGCAGAGCGGAAGTTGGGAGGACCCAGTACTTC
CATSRAEVGRTQYF
>TRBD2|TRBJ2-1|TRBV12-3/TRBV12-4|many
TGTGCCAGCAGTTTTTGGGGGGGTCGGAATGAGCAGTTCTTC
CASSFWGGRNEQFF
>TRBD1|TRBJ1-5|TRBV7-9|many
TGTGCCAGCAGCTTAGGGGACAGGGGGTCTAATCAGCCCCAGCATTTT
CASSLGDRGSNQPQHF
>.|TRBJ2-1|TRBV7-9|few
TGTGCCAGCAGCTTAGGGGGGGTCTCCTACAATGAGCAGTTCTTC
CASSLGGVSYNEQFF
>.|TRBJ1-5|TRBV5-1|many
TGCGCCAGCAGAATAGGAACAGAGAATCAGCCCCAGCATTTT
CASRIGTENQPQHF
>TRBD2|TRBJ2-2|TRBV3-1|.
TGTGCCAGCAGACAAGGACTAGCGGGAGAAACCGGGGAGCTGTTTTTT
CASRQGLAGETGELFF
>.|TRBJ2-1|TRBV20-1|many
TGCAGTGCTGGAAGAATATCGAATGAGCAGTTCTTC
CSAGRISNEQFF
>.|TRBJ1-1|TRBV6-6|few
TGTGCCAGCAGTTACCGATACGGGCAGGGCGAAACTGAAGCTTTCTTT
CASSYRYGQGETEAFF
>TRBD1|TRBJ2-1|TRBV10-3|few
TGTGCCATCAGTGAGTCTGGGACAGGGACCAATGAGCAGTTCTTC
CAISESGTGTNEQFF
>TRBD1|TRBJ2-1|TRBV18|many
TGTGCCAGCTCACCTGACAGGGTCACCTACAATGAGCAGTTCTTC
CASSPDRVTYNEQFF
>.|TRBJ2-5|TRBV29-1|.
TGCAGCGCAACCCTACACTCGAGCCGGGACCGACGGTACCAAGAGACCCAGTACTTC
CSATLHSSRDRRYQETQYF
>.|TRBJ2-7|TRBV10-1|few
TGCGCCAGCAGTGAGTCAGGAGGCGGGATGAGCTCCTACGAGCAGTACTTC
CASSESGGGMSSYEQYF
>TRBD2|TRBJ2-3|TRBV9|.
TGTGCCAGCAGCGTAGAGGGGACTACGGCAGATACGCAGTATTTT
CASSVEGTTADTQYF
>.|TRBJ2-1|TRBV14|few
TGTGCCAGCAGCCAAGGGCAGAGCTCCTACAATGAGCAGTTCTTC
CASSQGQSSYNEQFF
>.|TRBJ1-2|TRBV6-2/TRBV6-3|few
TGTGCCAGCGAAAGTTATCTATCGGGGCGAGGAGGCTACACCTTC
CASESYLSGRGGYTF
>TRBD1|TRBJ1-4|TRBV13|few
TGTGCCAGCAGCTTAGGAAGACAGGGGGGAACTAATGAAAAACTGTTTTTT
CASSLGRQGGTNEKLFF
>TRBD2|TRBJ2-7|TRBV7-2|many
TGTGCCAGCAGCTTAGCGCTGAGCGGGGGCTACGAGCAGTACTTC
CASSLALSGGYEQYF
>TRBD2|TRBJ2-3|TRBV20-1|few
TGCAGTGCTAGAGGGGCTAGCGGGAGTCTCAGCACAGATACGCAGTATTTT
CSARGASGSLSTDTQYF
>TRBD1|TRBJ1-1|TRBV5-1|.
TGCGCCAGCAGCTGGGGGGACAGTCTGGAATGGACTGAAGCTTTCTTT
CASSWGDSLEWTEAFF
>TRBD2|TRBJ2-5|TRBV10-2|few
TGCGCCAGCAGGGGACTAGCGGGAGAGACCCAGTACTTC
CASRGLAGETQYF
>.|TRBJ1-3|TRBV6-6|few
TGTGCCAGCAGTTACTTTCCCGACGACATATATTTT
CASSYFPDDIYF
>.|TRBJ2-3|TRBV9|many
TGTGCCAGCAGCGTAGTGGGGACCTACACAGATACGCAGTATTTT
CASSVVGTYTDTQYF
>.|TRBJ2-6|TRBV12-3/TRBV12-4|many
TGTGCCAGCAGTGATGTTACTGGGGCCAACGTCCTGACTTTC
CASSDVTGANVLTF